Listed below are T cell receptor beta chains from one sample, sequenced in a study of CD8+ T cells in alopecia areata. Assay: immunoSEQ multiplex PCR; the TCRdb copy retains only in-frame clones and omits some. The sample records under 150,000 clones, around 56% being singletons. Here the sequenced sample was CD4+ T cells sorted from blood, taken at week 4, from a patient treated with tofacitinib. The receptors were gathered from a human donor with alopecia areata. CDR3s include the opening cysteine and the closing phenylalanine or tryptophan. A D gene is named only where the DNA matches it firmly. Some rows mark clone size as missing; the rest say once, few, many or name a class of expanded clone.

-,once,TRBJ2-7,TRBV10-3,TGTGCCATCAGTCAGTCCACCGGACTACGGGGGCTAAGCGAGCAGTACTTC,CAISQSTGLRGLSEQYF
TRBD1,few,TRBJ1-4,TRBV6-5,TGTGCCAGCAGTTACACGACAGGGGGTAACGAAAAACTGTTTTTT,CASSYTTGGNEKLFF
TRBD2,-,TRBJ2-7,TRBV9,TGTGCCAGCAGCGTAGGGCTAGCGGGAGGTGGAAGCGAGCAGTACTTC,CASSVGLAGGGSEQYF
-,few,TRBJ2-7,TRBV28,TGTGCCAGCAGTTTACGGGACGTCGCCTACGAGCAGTACTTC,CASSLRDVAYEQYF
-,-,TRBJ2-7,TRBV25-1,TGTGCCAGCAGTGATCCCCCATCTTACTACGAGCAGTACTTC,CASSDPPSYYEQYF
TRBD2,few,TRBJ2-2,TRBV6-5,TGTGCCAGCTTGCGACTAGCGGGCACCGGGGAGCTGTTTTTT,CASLRLAGTGELFF
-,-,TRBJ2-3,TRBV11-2,TGTGCCAGCAGCTTTACCGGGACTGTTGATACGCAGTATTTT,CASSFTGTVDTQYF
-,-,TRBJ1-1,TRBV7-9,TGTGCCAGCAGCTTACAGGGCGCGTCCACTGAAGCTTTCTTT,CASSLQGASTEAFF
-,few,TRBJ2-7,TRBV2,TGTGCCAGCAGTGAAGATCAGGTTTCGGGGTACGAGCAGTACTTC,CASSEDQVSGYEQYF
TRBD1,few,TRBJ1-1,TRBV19,TGTGCCAGTAGCCAATTAAACCGGGACAGGGGGCAAGAAGCTTTCTTT,CASSQLNRDRGQEAFF
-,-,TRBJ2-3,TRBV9,TGTGCCAGCAGCGTAGGGACTGGCACAGATACGCAGTATTTT,CASSVGTGTDTQYF
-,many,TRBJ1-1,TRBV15,TGTGCCACCAGCTCGCCCCAACCGAACACTGAAGCTTTCTTT,CATSSPQPNTEAFF
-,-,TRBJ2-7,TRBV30,TGTGCCTGGAGTGCCGGCAGGTACGAGCAGTACTTC,CAWSAGRYEQYF
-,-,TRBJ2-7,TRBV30,TGTGCCTGGAGTGTTGGCTCCTACGAGCAGTACTTC,CAWSVGSYEQYF
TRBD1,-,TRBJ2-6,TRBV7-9,TGTGCCAGCAGCGCACAGGGGGCGCTGCCCTCTGGGGCCAACGTCCTGACTTTC,CASSAQGALPSGANVLTF
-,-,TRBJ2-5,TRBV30,TGTGCCTGGAGTGTAAGGCAGCACCAAGAGACCCAGTACTTC,CAWSVRQHQETQYF
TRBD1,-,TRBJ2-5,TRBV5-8,TGTGCCAGCTCTCAACAGGGGGCCTCGGAGACCCAGTACTTC,CASSQQGASETQYF
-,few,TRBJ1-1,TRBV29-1,TGCAGCGTACAGGGTAACACTGAAGCTTTCTTT,CSVQGNTEAFF
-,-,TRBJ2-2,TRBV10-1,TGCGCCAGCAGTGTATCGAACACCGGGGAGCTGTTTTTT,CASSVSNTGELFF
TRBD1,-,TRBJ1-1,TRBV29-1,TGCAGCGCCGGGACAGGGATGACTGAAGCTTTCTTT,CSAGTGMTEAFF
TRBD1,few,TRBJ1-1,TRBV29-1,TGCAGCGTTAGCTTCCTCATCGATGACAGGGTGAGAGCTTTCTTT,CSVSFLIDDRVRAFF
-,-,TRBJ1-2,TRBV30,TGTGCCTGGACCCGAGGGACTCTGGATGGCTACACCTTC,CAWTRGTLDGYTF
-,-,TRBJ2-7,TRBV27,TGTGCCAGCAGTCCTGCCTGGGACACATACGAGCAGTACTTC,CASSPAWDTYEQYF
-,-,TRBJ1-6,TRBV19,TGTGCCAGTAGACCCCTCGAGGGGAGCTCCTATAATTCACCCCTCCACTTT,CASRPLEGSSYNSPLHF
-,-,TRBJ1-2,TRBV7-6,TGTGCCAGCAGCGCCCCGGACGTGGGCTACACCTTC,CASSAPDVGYTF
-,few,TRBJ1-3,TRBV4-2,TGTGCCAGCAGCCAAGACAACAGAAACACCATATATTTT,CASSQDNRNTIYF
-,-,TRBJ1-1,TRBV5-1,TGCGCCAGCAGCTTGTTGGGGGCTGTGAACACTGAAGCTTTCTTT,CASSLLGAVNTEAFF
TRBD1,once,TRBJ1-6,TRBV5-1,TGCGCCAGCAGCTTGTGGGACAGGGCTCGAAATTCACCCCTCCACTTT,CASSLWDRARNSPLHF
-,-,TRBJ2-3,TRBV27,TGTGCCAGCAGTTTATCGTGGCAAAGCACAGATACGCAGTATTTT,CASSLSWQSTDTQYF
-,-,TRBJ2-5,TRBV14,TGTGCCAGCAGCCTAAACCGCGAGACCCAGTACTTC,CASSLNRETQYF
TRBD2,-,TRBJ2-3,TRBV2,TGTGCCAGCAGGCCTAGCGGCACTAGCACAGATACGCAGTATTTT,CASRPSGTSTDTQYF
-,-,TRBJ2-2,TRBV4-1,TGCGCCAGCAGCCAAGATGCGATTAACACCGGGGAGCTGTTTTTT,CASSQDAINTGELFF